This passage covers 9 T cell receptor beta chains from one sample sequenced in a study of blood T cell repertoires in COVID-19 (dated by TCRdb to between 2020 and 2021). Library preparation was by the immunoSEQ multiplex PCR assay. TCRdb holds this immuneACCESS table with in-frame rearrangements only. Some clones are missing; in checked studies, unresolved V genes explain under half, and the rest has no known cause. Recorded for this sample are around 53,000 clones; approximately 87% of them occurred a single time. 3% to 5% of the sample is in the top ten clones. The sample comprised peripheral blood. Receptors were obtained from a man between 45 and 60 years old with acute or convalescent COVID-19.

This clone has just one count. This sequence joins TRBV5-5 and TRBJ1-1; 11 nucleotides match TRBD1. Trimming at V came to 3 bases and at J to 7 bases, leaving 8 bases not matched to a gene. The germline gives CDR1 SGHKS, CDR2 YYEKEE (reference sequence). The CDR3 runs 15 residues. This chain's CDR3 is CASSSRRGQGVEAFF. The CDR3 DNA reads TGTGCCAGCAGCTCTCGTCGGGGACAGGGGGTTGAAGCTTTCTTT.

CDR3 in DNA: TGTGCCATCAGGGGCCGGGACAGGGGTGACACCGGGGAGCTGTTTTTT. Its protein is CAIRGRDRGDTGELFF. The V gene is TRBV10-3, the J gene TRBJ2-2; TRBD1 matches 10 bases. The CDR3 consists of 16 residues. Germline CDR1 is ENHRY and CDR2 is SYGVKD. The ends lost 6 bases at V and 3 bases at J; junction bases unmatched: 7.

V usage is TRBV14 and J usage is TRBJ1-6; 8 bases align to TRBD1. The CDR3 contains 15 residues. With V trimmed by 4 bases and J by 4 bases, 3 bases remained unmatched. Germline CDR1 and CDR2: SGHDN and FVKESK. CDR3 nucleotides: TGTGCCAGCAGCCGACAGGGGCGGTATAATTCACCCCTCCACTTT. It is translated as CASSRQGRYNSPLHF.

V is TRBV11-3 and J is TRBJ2-1, with a tentative D call TRBD2 (5 bases). V was shortened by 1 base and J by 3 bases, with 7 bases between the two germline ends. The germline CDR1 and CDR2 sequences are SGHNT and YENEEA. The CDR3 is 14 residues long. Here the CDR3 DNA reads TGTGCCAGCAGCTTAGCCGGGATCTACAATGAGCAGTTCTTC. Its protein product is CASSLAGIYNEQFF.

The chain has TRBV28 and TRBJ1-1; D gene ambiguous. The V and J ends lost 0 bases and 11 bases respectively, with 10 bases between them. The germline V gene has CDR1 MDHEN and CDR2 SYDVKM. CDR3 size: 12 residues. The CDR3 DNA sequence: TGTGCCAGCAGTTTATGGGAGGACGGGGCTTTCTTT. It translates to CASSLWEDGAFF. The variable domain in full, completed from reference TRBV28 and TRBJ1-1, reads DVKVTQSSRYLVKRTGEKVFLECVQDMDHENMFWYRQDPGLGLRLIYFSYDVKMKEKGDIPEGYSVSREKKERFSLILESASTNQTSMYLCASSLWEDGAFFGQGTRLTVV.

The V and J genes are TRBV6-5 and TRBJ2-5, with TRBD1 matching over 9 bases. The CDR3 contains 15 residues. CDR1 is MNHEY and CDR2 is SVGAGI in the germline V gene. Unmatched junction bases numbered 5, after V lost 1 base and J lost 5 bases. CDR3 coding DNA: TGTGCCAGCAGTTACTTTGGAGGGACAGGGGAGACCCAGTACTTC. Translation gives CASSYFGGTGETQYF.

The V and J genes are TRBV29-1 and TRBJ2-5; 8 positions agree with TRBD2. The CDR3 is made up of 14 amino acids. CDR1 SQVTM and CDR2 ANQGSEA come from the germline V gene. V dropped 5 bases and J dropped 2; count of bases not matched to a gene: 7. In DNA, the CDR3 is TGCAGCGTTCCAAGCGGGGGTGATCAAGAGACCCAGTACTTC. Its translation is CSVPSGGDQETQYF.

This chain joins TRBV6-6 and TRBJ1-1, with TRBD1 matching 7 bases. Trimming cost V 2 bases and J 5 bases; bases outside gene matches: 5. The V gene's germline CDR1 is MNHNY and CDR2 SVGAGI (reference sequence). There are 14 residues in the CDR3. CDR3 protein: CASSYEGARTEAFF. The CDR3 nucleotides read TGTGCCAGCAGTTACGAGGGGGCGAGGACTGAAGCTTTCTTT.

The CDR3 DNA follows: TGTGCCAGCAGGAGAGAACAGGGTAGGAATGAAAAACTGTTTTTT. Residues: CASRREQGRNEKLFF. The rearrangement links TRBV2 to TRBJ1-4, with D perhaps TRBD1 (6 bases). The CDR3 length is 15 residues. V was shortened by 6 bases and J by 5 bases, with 16 bases between the two germline ends. Germline lookup yields CDR1 SNHLY and CDR2 FYNNEI. The full variable domain, its missing parts supplied by reference TRBV2 and TRBJ1-4, is EPEVTQTPSHQVTQMGQEVILRCVPISNHLYFYWYRQILGQKVEFLVSFYNNEISEKSEIFDDQFSVERPDGSNFTLKIRSTKLEDSAMYFCASRREQGRNEKLFFGSGTQLSVL.